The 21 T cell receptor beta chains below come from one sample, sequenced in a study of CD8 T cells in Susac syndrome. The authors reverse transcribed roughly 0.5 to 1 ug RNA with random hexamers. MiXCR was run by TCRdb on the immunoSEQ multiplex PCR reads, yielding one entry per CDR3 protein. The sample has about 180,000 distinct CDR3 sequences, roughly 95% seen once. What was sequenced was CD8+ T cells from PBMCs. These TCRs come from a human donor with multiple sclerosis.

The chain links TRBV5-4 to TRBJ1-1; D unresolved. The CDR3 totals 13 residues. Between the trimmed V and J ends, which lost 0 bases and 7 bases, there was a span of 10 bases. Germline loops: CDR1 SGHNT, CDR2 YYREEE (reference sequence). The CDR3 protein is CASSLGVANEAFF. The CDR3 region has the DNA TGTGCCAGCAGCTTGGGGGTGGCAAATGAAGCTTTCTTT.

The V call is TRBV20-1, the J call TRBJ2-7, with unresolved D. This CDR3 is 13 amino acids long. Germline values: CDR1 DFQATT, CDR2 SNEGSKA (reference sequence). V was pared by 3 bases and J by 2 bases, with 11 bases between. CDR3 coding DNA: TGCAGTGCTAGTGGCGCTGAGACCTACGAGCAGTACTTC. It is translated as CSASGAETYEQYF.

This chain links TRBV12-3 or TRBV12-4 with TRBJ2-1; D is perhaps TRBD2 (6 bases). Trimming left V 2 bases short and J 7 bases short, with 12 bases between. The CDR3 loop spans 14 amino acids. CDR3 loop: CASSLTGVLNEQFF. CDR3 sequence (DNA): TGTGCCAGCAGTTTAACGGGAGTGCTTAATGAGCAGTTCTTC.

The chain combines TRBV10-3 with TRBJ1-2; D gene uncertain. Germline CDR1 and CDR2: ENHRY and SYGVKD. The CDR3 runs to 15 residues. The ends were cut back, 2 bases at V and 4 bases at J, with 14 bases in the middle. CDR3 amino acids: CAISEESFETYGYTF. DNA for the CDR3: TGTGCCATCAGTGAGGAAAGCTTTGAGACCTATGGCTACACCTTC.

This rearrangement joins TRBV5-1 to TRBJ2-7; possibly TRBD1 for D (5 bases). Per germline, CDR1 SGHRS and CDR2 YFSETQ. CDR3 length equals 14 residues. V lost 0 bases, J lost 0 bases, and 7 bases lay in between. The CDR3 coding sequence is TGCGCCAGCAGCTTGGAGGGGATCTCCTACGAGCAGTACTTC. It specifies CASSLEGISYEQYF.

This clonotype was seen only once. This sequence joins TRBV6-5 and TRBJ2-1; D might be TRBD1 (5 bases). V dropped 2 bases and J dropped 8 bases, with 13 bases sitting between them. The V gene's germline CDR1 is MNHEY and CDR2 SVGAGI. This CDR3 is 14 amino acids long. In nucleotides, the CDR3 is TGTGCCAGCAGTTACAGCGACAGTCGGGATGAGCAGTTCTTC. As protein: CASSYSDSRDEQFF.

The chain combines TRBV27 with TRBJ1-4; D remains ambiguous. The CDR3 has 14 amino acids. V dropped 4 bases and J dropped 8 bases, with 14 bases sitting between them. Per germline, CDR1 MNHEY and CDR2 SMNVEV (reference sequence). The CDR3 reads CASSSAGNLEKLFF. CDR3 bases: TGTGCCAGCAGTTCAGCCGGGAATTTAGAAAAACTGTTTTTT.

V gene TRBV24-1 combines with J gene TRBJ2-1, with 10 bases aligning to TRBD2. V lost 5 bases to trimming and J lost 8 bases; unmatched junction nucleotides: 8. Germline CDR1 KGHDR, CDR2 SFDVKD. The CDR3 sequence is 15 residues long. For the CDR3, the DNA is TGTGCCACCAGTGCCAGCGGGGGGGCCGTGGATGAGCAGTTCTTC. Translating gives CATSASGGAVDEQFF.

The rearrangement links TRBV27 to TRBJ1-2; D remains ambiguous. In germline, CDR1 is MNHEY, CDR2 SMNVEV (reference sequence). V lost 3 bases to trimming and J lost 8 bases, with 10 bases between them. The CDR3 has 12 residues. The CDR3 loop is CASSFPPWGYTF. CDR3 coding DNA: TGTGCCAGCAGTTTCCCGCCCTGGGGCTACACCTTC.

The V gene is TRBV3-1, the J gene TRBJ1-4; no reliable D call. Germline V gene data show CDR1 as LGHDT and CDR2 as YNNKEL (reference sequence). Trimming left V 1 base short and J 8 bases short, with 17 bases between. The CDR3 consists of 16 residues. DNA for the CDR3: TGTGCCAGCAGCCAAGGTCCCCGGGATAGTCGAGAAAAACTGTTTTTT. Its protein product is CASSQGPRDSREKLFF.

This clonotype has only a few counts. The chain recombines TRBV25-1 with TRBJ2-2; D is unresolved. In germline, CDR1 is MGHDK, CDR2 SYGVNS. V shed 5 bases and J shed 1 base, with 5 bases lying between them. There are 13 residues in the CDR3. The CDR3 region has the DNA TGTGCCAGCAGTTTCCGGAACACCGGGGAGCTGTTTTTT. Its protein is CASSFRNTGELFF. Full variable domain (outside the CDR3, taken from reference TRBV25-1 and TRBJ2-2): EADIYQTPRYLVIGTGKKITLECSQTMGHDKMYWYQQDPGMELHLIHYSYGVNSTEKGDLSSESTVSRIRTEHFPLTLESARPSHTSQYLCASSFRNTGELFFGEGSRLTVL.

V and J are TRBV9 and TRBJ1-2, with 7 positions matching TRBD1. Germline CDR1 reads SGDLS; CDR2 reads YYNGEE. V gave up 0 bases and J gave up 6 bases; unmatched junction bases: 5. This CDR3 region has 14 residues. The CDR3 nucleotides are TGTGCCAGCAGCGTAGAAGGGGGCGTAAATGGCTACACCTTC. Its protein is CASSVEGGVNGYTF. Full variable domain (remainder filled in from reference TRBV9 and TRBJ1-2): DSGVTQTPKHLITATGQRVTLRCSPRSGDLSVYWYQQSLDQGLQFLIQYYNGEERAKGNILERFSAQQFPDLHSELNLSSLELGDSALYFCASSVEGGVNGYTFGSGTRLTVV.

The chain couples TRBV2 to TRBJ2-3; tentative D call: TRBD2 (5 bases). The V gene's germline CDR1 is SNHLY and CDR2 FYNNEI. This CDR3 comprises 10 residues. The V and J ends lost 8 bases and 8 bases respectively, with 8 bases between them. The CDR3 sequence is CASLEGTQYF. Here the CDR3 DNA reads TGTGCCAGCTTAGAGGGTACGCAGTATTTT.

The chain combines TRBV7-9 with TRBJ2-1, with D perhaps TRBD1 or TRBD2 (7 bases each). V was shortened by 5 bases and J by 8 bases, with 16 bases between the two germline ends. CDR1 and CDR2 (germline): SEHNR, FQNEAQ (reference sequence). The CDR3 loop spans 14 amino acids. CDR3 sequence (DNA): TGTGCCAGCAGCCCAGGTGCAGGGGGGGATGAGCAGTTCTTC. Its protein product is CASSPGAGGDEQFF.

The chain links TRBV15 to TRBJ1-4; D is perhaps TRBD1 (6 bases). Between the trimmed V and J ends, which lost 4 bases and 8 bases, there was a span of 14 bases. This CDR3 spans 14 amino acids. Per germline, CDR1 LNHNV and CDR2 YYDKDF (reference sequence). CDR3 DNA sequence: TGTGCCACCAGCATTGGAGGGGGTGAGGAAAAACTGTTTTTT. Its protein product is CATSIGGGEEKLFF.

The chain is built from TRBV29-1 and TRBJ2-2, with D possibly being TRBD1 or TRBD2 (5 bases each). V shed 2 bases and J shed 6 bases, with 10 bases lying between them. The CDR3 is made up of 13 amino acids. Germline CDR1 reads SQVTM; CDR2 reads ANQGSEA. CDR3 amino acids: CSVEPRDPGELFF. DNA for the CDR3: TGCAGCGTTGAACCACGGGACCCCGGGGAGCTGTTTTTT.

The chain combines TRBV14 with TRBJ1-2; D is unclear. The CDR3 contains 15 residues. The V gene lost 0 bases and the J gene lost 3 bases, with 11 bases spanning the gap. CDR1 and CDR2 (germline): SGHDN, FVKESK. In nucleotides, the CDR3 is TGTGCCAGCAGCCAAGAATCTACAGCTTACTATGGCTACACCTTC. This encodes CASSQESTAYYGYTF.

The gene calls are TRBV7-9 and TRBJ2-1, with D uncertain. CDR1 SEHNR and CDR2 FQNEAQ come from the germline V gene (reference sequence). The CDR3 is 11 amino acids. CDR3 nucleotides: TGTGCTGTATTGGGGTACAATGAGCAGTTCTTC. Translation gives CAVLGYNEQFF.

This chain's CDR3 is CASSHRDPGYEQYF. The CDR3 region has the DNA TGCGCCAGCAGCCATCGGGACCCGGGCTACGAGCAGTACTTC. V usage is TRBV4-1 and J usage is TRBJ2-7; D possibly matches TRBD1 or TRBD2 (5 bases each). The V gene's germline CDR1 is MGHRA and CDR2 YSYEKL. V dropped 3 bases and J dropped 3 bases, with 12 bases sitting between them. The CDR3 extends over 14 amino acids.

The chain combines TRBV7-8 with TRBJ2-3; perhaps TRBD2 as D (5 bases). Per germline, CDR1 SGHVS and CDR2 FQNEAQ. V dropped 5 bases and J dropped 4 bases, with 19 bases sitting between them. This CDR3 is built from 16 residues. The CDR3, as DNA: TGTGCCAGCAGCCAACCGGACTCCGGTGGTGCAGATACGCAGTATTTT. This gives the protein CASSQPDSGGADTQYF.

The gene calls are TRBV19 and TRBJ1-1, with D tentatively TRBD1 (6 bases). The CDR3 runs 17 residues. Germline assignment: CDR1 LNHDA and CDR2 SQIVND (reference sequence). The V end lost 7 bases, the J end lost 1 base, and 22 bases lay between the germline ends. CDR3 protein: CASTWDNPRTRNTEAFF. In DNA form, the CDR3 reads TGTGCCAGTACCTGGGACAACCCCAGGACAAGGAACACTGAAGCTTTCTTT.